This TCR beta chain was documented in a study of T cells in tuberculosis. Across the study: T cells were selected with CD1B tetramers loaded with glucose monomycolate. This South African cohort compared adolescents with or without latent tuberculosis against adults with active tuberculosis. Study-level findings and limits: GMM-specific TCRs were nearer to active tuberculosis alpha repertoires, suggesting expansion. Cases with active tuberculosis were adults, while controls were adolescents.

As for this clone: Its antigen is unknown.

The table came from immunoSEQ multiplex PCR; TCRdb's copy has only in-frame clones and leaves some out. The data contain roughly 45,000 clones, approximately 94% of them singletons. This TCR was recovered from a donor aged 10-29 years with latent tuberculosis or without tuberculosis infection. Some clones in this sample may be carry-over from other donors' samples. What was sequenced was PBMCs.

For the CDR3, the DNA is TGTGCCAGCAGTGACCCACTAGCGCCGAGCTCCTACAATGAGCAGTTCTTC. Amino acids: CASSDPLAPSSYNEQFF. The chain uses TRBV25-1 and TRBJ2-1, with 7 bases fitting TRBD2. J lost 0 bases, V lost 3 bases, and 8 bases had no gene match. CDR1 is MGHDK, CDR2 SYGVNS, per germline. The CDR3 covers 17 residues. Variable domain in full (rest from reference TRBV25-1 and TRBJ2-1): EADIYQTPRYLVIGTGKKITLECSQTMGHDKMYWYQQDPGMELHLIHYSYGVNSTEKGDLSSESTVSRIRTEHFPLTLESARPSHTSQYLCASSDPLAPSSYNEQFFGPGTRLTVL.